The 7 T cell receptor beta chains presented below share a single source sample, sequenced in a study of T cell clonotyping in hematopoietic cell transplantation (dated by TCRdb to about 2021). Library creation used the immunoSEQ multiplex PCR assay. TCRdb re-hosts the immuneACCESS table, in-frame sequences only. Its copies lack some clones; in the studies checked, an unresolved V gene accounts for under half of them, and the cause for the rest is not known. The sample has fewer than 50,000 clones on record, 85% to 90% of them singletons. The ten largest account for 5.9% of the sample. In light of the paper, this sample's time point label describes: recipient sample about 28 days before transplant, after cytoreduction. Sample: peripheral blood mononuclear cells, taken before stem cell transplant. The origin of the receptors is a man aged 55 to 69 with biphenotypic leukemia. Some clones in this sample may be carry-over from other donors' samples.

The rearrangement links TRBV28 to TRBJ2-7; D possibly corresponds to TRBD2 (5 bases). The CDR3 contains 15 residues. V lost 3 bases to trimming and J lost 4 bases, with 16 bases between them. The germline V gene has CDR1 MDHEN and CDR2 SYDVKM. CDR3 region: CASSFESGGRYEQYF. CDR3 DNA sequence: TGTGCCAGCAGTTTTGAGTCCGGCGGGCGATACGAGCAGTACTTC.

V is TRBV10-3 and J is TRBJ2-1; the match to TRBD2 covers 7 bases. Germline loops: CDR1 ENHRY, CDR2 SYGVKD. This CDR3 has 13 amino acids. The trim removed 9 bases at V and 5 bases at J, leaving 7 bases unmatched. Here the CDR3 DNA reads TGTGCCATTGCCACCCTAGCGGACAATGAGCAGTTCTTC. As protein: CAIATLADNEQFF.

The CDR3 loop reads CASSLQTLGQGQETQYF. CDR3 coding DNA: TGCGCCAGCAGCTTACAAACACTCGGACAGGGACAAGAGACCCAGTACTTC. The chain uses TRBV5-1 and TRBJ2-5; 8 nucleotides agree with TRBD1. CDR1 SGHRS and CDR2 YFSETQ come from the germline V gene. The CDR3 sequence is 17 residues long. After removal of 2 bases from V and 2 bases from J, the junction contained 11 bases not matched to a gene.

J is TRBJ1-1 and V is TRBV25-1; the D is unclear. CDR1 is MGHDK, CDR2 SYGVNS, per germline. Trimming took 0 bases from V and 5 from J, leaving 7 bases between them. There are 13 residues in the CDR3. CDR3 bases: TGTGCCAGCAGTGAATATGGGTTAACTGAAGCTTTCTTT. Residues: CASSEYGLTEAFF.

Points on this clone: Other nucleotide sequences in the sample specify the same CDR3. The chain employs TRBV5-1 and TRBJ2-3; 8 bases align to TRBD2. Germline CDR1 is SGHRS and CDR2 is YFSETQ. Losses at the gene ends were 0 bases for V and 2 bases for J; bases not matched to a gene: 5. The length of the CDR3 is 16 residues. The CDR3 DNA is TGCGCCAGCAGCTTGGGGCTAGCGGGTTCCACAGATACGCAGTATTTT. Its translation: CASSLGLAGSTDTQYF.

The rearrangement joins TRBV5-1 to TRBJ2-5, with D possibly TRBD1 on 5 matching bases. The germline gives CDR1 SGHRS, CDR2 YFSETQ. V was shortened by 0 bases and J by 5 bases, with 11 bases between the two germline ends. CDR3 length: 14 residues. CDR3 sequence reads: CASSLEGRAETQYF. CDR3 bases: TGCGCCAGCAGCTTGGAAGGCAGGGCTGAGACCCAGTACTTC.

This sequence joins TRBV21-1 and TRBJ1-5. TRBV21-1 is classified as a pseudogene. There are 19 residues in the CDR3. The CDR3 is CASGPDCGTREDSNQPQHF. DNA of the CDR3: TGTGCCAGCGGGCCCGACTGTGGGACGAGGGAGGATAGCAATCAGCCCCAGCATTTT.